Listed below are T cell receptor beta chains from one sample, sequenced in a study of control samples from healthy donors and cancer patients. Generated by immunoSEQ multiplex PCR, the TCRdb table keeps only in-frame clones and is missing some. The table has approximately 100,000 clones, about 86% seen once; the top ten hold 14%. What was sequenced was blood. The receptors here all came from a man under 40 in good health. Each CDR3 is given with its conserved first and last residue. Each record gives: CDR3 length, D gene, V gene, J gene, clone size, CDR3 DNA, CDR3 protein. The D gene is left open where the match is weak. Expanded clones are given a class, and other clones once, few, many or no size at all.

len: 14; d_gene: NA; v_gene: TRBV6-2/TRBV6-3; j_gene: TRBJ2-1; abundance: NA; CDR3nt: TGTGCCAGCAGCCCTCGGGTAGCGGACAATGAGCAGTTCTTC; CDR3aa: CASSPRVADNEQFF
len: 13; d_gene: NA; v_gene: TRBV5-8; j_gene: TRBJ2-6; abundance: NA; CDR3nt: TGTGCCAGCAGCTTTTCTGGGGCCAACGTCCTGACTTTC; CDR3aa: CASSFSGANVLTF
len: 16; d_gene: NA; v_gene: TRBV6-1; j_gene: TRBJ2-3; abundance: NA; CDR3nt: TGTGCCAGCAGTGAAAGTCGGACAGTAGCCACAGATACGCAGTATTTT; CDR3aa: CASSESRTVATDTQYF
len: 13; d_gene: NA; v_gene: TRBV7-9; j_gene: TRBJ2-7; abundance: NA; CDR3nt: TGTGCCAGCAGCTCGCCTCGATTGGGGGAGCAGTACTTC; CDR3aa: CASSSPRLGEQYF
len: 15; d_gene: NA; v_gene: TRBV4-1; j_gene: TRBJ2-1; abundance: NA; CDR3nt: TGCGCCAGCAGCCGGAGTTCCGGGACCTACAATGAGCAGTTCTTC; CDR3aa: CASSRSSGTYNEQFF
len: 14; d_gene: TRBD2; v_gene: TRBV29-1; j_gene: TRBJ2-3; abundance: NA; CDR3nt: TGCAGCGTGGATGGGGGGGGAAACACAGATACGCAGTATTTT; CDR3aa: CSVDGGGNTDTQYF
len: 14; d_gene: TRBD1; v_gene: TRBV18; j_gene: TRBJ1-1; abundance: NA; CDR3nt: TGTGCCAGCTCAAGGGACAGGGAGAACACTGAAGCTTTCTTT; CDR3aa: CASSRDRENTEAFF
len: 14; d_gene: NA; v_gene: TRBV5-1; j_gene: TRBJ1-5; abundance: NA; CDR3nt: TGCGCCAGCAGCTTGGATGTAGGATCGCCGGCCCAGCATTTT; CDR3aa: CASSLDVGSPAQHF
len: 16; d_gene: NA; v_gene: TRBV28; j_gene: TRBJ2-7; abundance: once; CDR3nt: NA; CDR3aa: CATSDISAPRPYEQYF
len: 17; d_gene: NA; v_gene: TRBV28; j_gene: TRBJ1-1; abundance: NA; CDR3nt: TGTGCCAGCAGTAATCGCCATGGAGCTTCTCGGGGCACTGAAGCTTTCTTT; CDR3aa: CASSNRHGASRGTEAFF
len: 13; d_gene: TRBD1; v_gene: TRBV12-3/TRBV12-4; j_gene: TRBJ1-2; abundance: NA; CDR3nt: TGTGCCGGCCGAGGGGGCAACGACTATGGCTACACCTTC; CDR3aa: CAGRGGNDYGYTF
len: 15; d_gene: TRBD2; v_gene: TRBV29-1; j_gene: TRBJ2-1; abundance: NA; CDR3nt: TGCAGCGCTGGCCGAGCGACTAGCCAGGGAGGTGAGCAGTTCTTC; CDR3aa: CSAGRATSQGGEQFF
len: 15; d_gene: NA; v_gene: TRBV21-1; j_gene: TRBJ2-1; abundance: NA; CDR3nt: TGTGCCAGCAGCAAAGCTAGCGGAAACTACAATGAGCAGTTCTTC; CDR3aa: CASSKASGNYNEQFF
len: 14; d_gene: TRBD1; v_gene: TRBV6-2/TRBV6-3; j_gene: TRBJ2-7; abundance: NA; CDR3nt: TGTGCCAGCAGTTACAGGGGGCGCTTCTACGAGCAGTACTTC; CDR3aa: CASSYRGRFYEQYF
len: 19; d_gene: NA; v_gene: TRBV18; j_gene: TRBJ2-4; abundance: NA; CDR3nt: TGTGCCAGCTCACCGGCGGGACAAGGGGGATTACTAGCCAAAAACATTCAGTACTTC; CDR3aa: CASSPAGQGGLLAKNIQYF
len: 15; d_gene: NA; v_gene: TRBV4-3; j_gene: TRBJ1-4; abundance: NA; CDR3nt: TGCGCCAGCAGCCAAGTTCGGGGTTTCGGGGAAAAACTGTTTTTT; CDR3aa: CASSQVRGFGEKLFF
len: 15; d_gene: NA; v_gene: TRBV19; j_gene: TRBJ1-1; abundance: NA; CDR3nt: TGTGCCAGTAGTATAGGAGGAGCCCCTTCTGCAGAAGCTTTCTTT; CDR3aa: CASSIGGAPSAEAFF
len: 17; d_gene: NA; v_gene: TRBV9; j_gene: TRBJ2-2; abundance: NA; CDR3nt: TGTGCCAGCAGCCTGAGTATAGTAGCGCAGAACACCGGGGAGCTGTTTTTT; CDR3aa: CASSLSIVAQNTGELFF
len: 12; d_gene: NA; v_gene: TRBV12-3/TRBV12-4; j_gene: TRBJ2-7; abundance: NA; CDR3nt: TGTGCCAGCGGGAGTAGTTCCTACGAGCAGTACTTC; CDR3aa: CASGSSSYEQYF
len: 19; d_gene: TRBD1; v_gene: TRBV4-3; j_gene: TRBJ1-3; abundance: NA; CDR3nt: TGCGCCAGCAGCCAAGGGGGGACAGGGCGGATCGCTTCTGGAAACACCATATATTTT; CDR3aa: CASSQGGTGRIASGNTIYF
len: 13; d_gene: NA; v_gene: TRBV6-4; j_gene: TRBJ1-5; abundance: NA; CDR3nt: TGTGCCAGCAGTGACTCGATAAATCAGCCCCAGCATTTT; CDR3aa: CASSDSINQPQHF
len: 17; d_gene: TRBD1; v_gene: TRBV13; j_gene: TRBJ2-2; abundance: once; CDR3nt: TGTGCCAGCAGCTTAAAAGGGACAGGGCGTTCAACCGGGGAGCTGTTTTTT; CDR3aa: CASSLKGTGRSTGELFF
len: 16; d_gene: TRBD2; v_gene: TRBV27; j_gene: TRBJ2-7; abundance: NA; CDR3nt: TGTGCCAGCAGTTTTGGGACTAGCGGGAGTCGAAACGAGCAGTACTTC; CDR3aa: CASSFGTSGSRNEQYF
len: 13; d_gene: TRBD1; v_gene: TRBV12-3/TRBV12-4; j_gene: TRBJ1-1; abundance: NA; CDR3nt: TGTGCCAGCAGTTTGGGGACAGGGACGCTAACTTTCTTT; CDR3aa: CASSLGTGTLTFF